This T cell receptor (beta chain) comes out of a study of response to subunit inactivated influenza vaccine (dated by TCRdb to 2017 to 2018). About the study as a whole: The study used deep quantitative T cell receptor repertoire profiling to track responses to a trivalent subunit inactivated influenza vaccine. Here is what the overall study found, with its caveats: The authors suggested that each seasonal influenza vaccination may recruit only a limited number of new T cells.

Library preparation was by RT-PCR. The data were produced on an Illumina HiSeq 2500. TCRdb trimmed the raw reads at Q25, called clones with MiXCR and kept productive beta chains. One record per CDR3 amino acid sequence lists the most common genes and DNA. The sample profile shows around 710,000 distinct CDR3 sequences; roughly 13% of them were found once. The ten largest clones capture 5.5% to 7% of the sample. This clonotype showed up just a few times. The antigen this receptor binds is unknown. No base quality information exists; no much larger clone differs at one position. Sequencing was performed on PBMCs from blood, taken 14 days before vaccination. The TCR sequence derives from a man aged 50-60 years who received an inactivated influenza vaccine. Donor details come from another sample of the same person, matched by shared clones.

The bases are TGCGCCAGCAGCTTGGGCCAGGAACCAGTCTATGGCTACACCTTC. This translates into CASSLGQEPVYGYTF. The rearrangement combines TRBV5-1 with TRBJ1-2; the D segment cannot be called with confidence. The CDR3 sequence holds 15 residues, the cysteine and phenylalanine included. Here the CDR3 DNA is all that survives: 45 bases in frame from base 1. The germline V gene supplies CDR1 SGHRS and CDR2 YFSETQ. A distance of 13 bases separates the germline ends of V and J, which lose 0 bases and 4 bases respectively. The reference TRBV5-1 and TRBJ1-2 proteins fill in what lies around the CDR3, so the full variable domain reads KAGVTQTPRYLIKTRGQQVTLSCSPISGHRSVSWYQQTPGQGLQFLFEYFSETQRNKGNFPGRFSGRQFSNSRSEMNVSTLELGDSALYLCASSLGQEPVYGYTFGSGTRLTVV.